This T cell receptor beta chain derives from a study of early T cells in non-severe SARS-CoV-2 infection. This CDR3 has 12 amino acids. The junction had 3 bases not matched to a gene; V was cut back by 8 bases and J by 6 bases. Looked up from germline, CDR1 is MDHEN and CDR2 is SYDVKM. Tagging with unique molecular identifiers was applied to individual cDNA molecules. TCRdb called the 5' RACE reads again in MiXCR, with one record for every CDR3 protein. The sample shows some 80,000 distinct CDR3 sequences, roughly an eighth of them seen only once. This clonotype was observed a few times. Its cognate antigen is unknown. General study results and limits: Comparison of clonotypes with VDJdb favored anti-spike CD8 responses while missing private and CD4 specificities.

The sample taken for sequencing was whole blood. The receptor was isolated from an adult who was a healthcare worker with PCR-confirmed SARS-CoV-2 infection or an uninfected control (not recorded which). The rearrangement joins TRBV28 to TRBJ2-2; TRBD2 matches at 7 bases. CDR3 loop: CASRAGAGELFF. The CDR3 DNA is TGTGCCAGCCGGGCGGGGGCCGGGGAGCTGTTTTTT.